Following are 7 T cell receptor beta chains from one sample sequenced in a study of T cells in Graves' hyperthyroidism and ophthalmopathy. TCR beta CDR3 region amplification was performed from RNA transcripts. First-round RT-PCR of the TCR CDR3 relied on the HTBI primer set. One entry per CDR3 protein results from TCRdb running MiXCR on the multiplex PCR reads. The sample contains about 250,000 distinct CDR3 sequences, 15% of which appear only once. Sequencing used blood. These receptors were obtained from a woman aged 50 to 65 with Graves' hyperthyroidism that later progressed to Graves' ophthalmopathy.

This clonotype has ten or more counts. The chain couples TRBV18 to TRBJ1-1, with D unclear. Germline-derived CDR1 and CDR2 are KGHSH and LQKENI. V was clipped by 5 bases and J by 6 bases, with 10 bases between them. CDR3 length: 12 residues. Here the CDR3 DNA reads TGTGCCAGCTCAGCAGTAAAAGCTGAAGCTTTCTTT. Protein product: CASSAVKAEAFF. Based on the CDR3 plus reference TRBV18 and TRBJ1-1, the full variable domain is NAGVMQNPRHLVRRRGQEARLRCSPMKGHSHVYWYRQLPEEGLKFMVYLQKENIIDESGMPKERFSAEFPKEGPSILRIQQVVRGDSAAYFCASSAVKAEAFFGQGTRLTVV.

This CDR3 is CARKPSSYNEQFF. The CDR3 DNA reads as TGTGCCAGAAAGCCAAGCTCCTACAATGAGCAGTTCTTC. The chain employs TRBV2 and TRBJ2-1; D not resolved. The CDR3 has 13 residues. Germline V gives CDR1 SNHLY, CDR2 FYNNEI. The germline V and J ends were trimmed by 9 bases and 0 bases, with 9 bases remaining between them.

At least ten counts were recorded for this clonotype. The V call is TRBV11-1, the J call TRBJ2-5, with a weak D call TRBD2 (5 bases). V was trimmed by 3 bases and J by 5 bases, leaving 7 bases between them. There are 12 residues in the CDR3. Per the germline V gene, CDR1 is SGHAT and CDR2 is FQDESV (reference sequence). The CDR3 DNA sequence: TGTGCCAGCAGCTTCCCGGGGGAGACCCAGTACTTC. Residues: CASSFPGETQYF.

This clonotype appeared a few times. This chain joins TRBV30 and TRBJ2-3, with TRBD2 as a possible D gene (5 bases). This CDR3 region has 12 residues. CDR1 is GTSNPN, CDR2 SVGIG, per germline (reference sequence). Trimming left V 4 bases short and J 10 bases short, with 15 bases between. The CDR3 spells CAWTLDSSAQYF. The CDR3, as DNA: TGTGCCTGGACCCTGGACTCCTCAGCGCAGTATTTT. The variable domain in full, completed from reference TRBV30 and TRBJ2-3, reads SQTIHQWPATLVQPVGSPLSLECTVEGTSNPNLYWYRQAAGRGLQLLFYSVGIGQISSEVPQNLSASRPQDRQFILSSKKLLLSDSGFYLCAWTLDSSAQYFGPGTRLTVL.

The table lists this clonotype with many counts. The gene calls are TRBV18 and TRBJ2-2, with 9 bases matching TRBD2. The germline gives CDR1 KGHSH, CDR2 LQKENI. J lost 3 bases, V lost 3 bases, and 2 bases had no gene match. There are 15 residues in the CDR3. The DNA for the CDR3 is TGTGCCAGCTCACCTCTAGCGGGGTACACCGGGGAGCTGTTTTTT. Its protein is CASSPLAGYTGELFF. The variable domain in full, completed from reference TRBV18 and TRBJ2-2, reads NAGVMQNPRHLVRRRGQEARLRCSPMKGHSHVYWYRQLPEEGLKFMVYLQKENIIDESGMPKERFSAEFPKEGPSILRIQQVVRGDSAAYFCASSPLAGYTGELFFGEGSRLTVL.

A few counts support this clonotype. The rearrangement uses TRBV2 and TRBJ1-3; 7 bases are a match to TRBD1. Germline CDR1 SNHLY, CDR2 FYNNEI. The CDR3 length is 15 residues. With V trimmed by 6 bases and J by 0 bases, 5 bases remained unmatched. The CDR3 DNA reads TGTGCCAGCAGAATAGACAGGGCCTCTGGAAACACCATATATTTT. Amino acid sequence: CASRIDRASGNTIYF. Full variable domain (rest looked up from reference TRBV2 and TRBJ1-3): EPEVTQTPSHQVTQMGQEVILRCVPISNHLYFYWYRQILGQKVEFLVSFYNNEISEKSEIFDDQFSVERPDGSNFTLKIRSTKLEDSAMYFCASRIDRASGNTIYFGEGSWLTVV.

About this clonotype itself: A much larger clone is a single base away; this may be a read error. The chain combines TRBV30 with TRBJ2-7; the match to TRBD2 covers 8 bases. The CDR3 consists of 11 residues. V shed 3 bases and J 7 bases; nucleotides not matched to a gene: 2. In germline, CDR1 is GTSNPN, CDR2 SVGIG (reference sequence). CDR3 DNA sequence: TGTGCCTGGAGCGGGGGGGCTGAGCAGTACTTC. Residues: CAWSGGAEQYF.